The clone carrying this T cell receptor (beta chain) appeared once. The data originate from a study of technical replicates of blood from a few donors. Some clones are missing from TCRdb's copy, which holds only in-frame ones; the method was immunoSEQ multiplex PCR. In the table there are roughly 85,000 clones, 94% of which are singletons. The germline CDR1 and CDR2 sequences are LNHDA and SQIVND (reference sequence). The junction had 5 bases not matched to a gene; V was cut back by 6 bases and J by 0 bases. The CDR3 sequence is 14 residues long. Sequences were obtained from T cells isolated from PBMCs. The rearrangement joins TRBV19 to TRBJ2-7; TRBD2 matches at 7 bases. The sequence was collected from a human donor in good health. In DNA, the CDR3 is TGTGCCAGTAGGAAAGCGGGGAGCTCCTACGAGCAGTACTTC. This translates into CASRKAGSSYEQYF.